This T cell receptor (beta chain) appears in the sequencing data of a study of blood T cell repertoires in COVID-19. As for the study in general: Sites across the United States, Italy and Spain contributed samples from acute and convalescent COVID-19.

Trimming removed 8 bases from V and 0 bases from J; junction bases left unmatched: 6. Looked up from germline, CDR1 is ENHRY and CDR2 is SYGVKD. The CDR3 spans 15 residues. Cohorts were based on clinical histories the participants reported. Per the study methods: Reference gene primer amplification gave estimated nucleated cell counts. Sequencing used immunoSEQ multiplex PCR; TCRdb keeps in-frame clones, though not all of them. V, J and clone size are those of that table, while D and trimming were read from the DNA. This table holds 200,000 to 250,000 clones, 82% found once. V gene TRBV10-3 combines with J gene TRBJ1-2; 10 bases match TRBD1. The specimen was PBMCs or T cells enriched from blood (not recorded which). The source is a woman aged 55-69 years who had recovered from COVID-19. For the CDR3, the DNA is TGTGCCATCGGGACAGGGGTTTCCACTAACTATGGCTACACCTTC. Translating gives CAIGTGVSTNYGYTF.